These 27 T cell receptor beta chains were sequenced from one sample in a study of shared clonotypes between healthy human individuals (dated by TCRdb to between 2020 and 2021). Receptor amplification or capture employed the immunoSEQ multiplex PCR assay. What TCRdb holds here is the immuneACCESS table cut down to in-frame rearrangements. Part of the clones is not present; checked against another copy, under half of the missing clones reflect an unresolved V gene, and the others are unexplained. The sample table contains a few million clones; only one count was recorded for roughly 95% of them. The ten largest clones capture 0.13% of the sample. Sequencing was done on a sample of naive CD4+ T cells sorted from blood. Reading the label with the study, this specimen's cell subset or site is: CD45RA+ positively selected. These receptors were obtained from a man younger than 30 in good health.

This chain links TRBV18 with TRBJ2-3; 10 positions match TRBD2. CDR1 and CDR2 from the germline V gene are KGHSH and LQKENI. The ends lost 7 bases at V and 3 bases at J; junction bases unmatched: 7. This CDR3 contains 15 residues. Written as DNA, the CDR3 is TGTGCCAGCTGCCTCCTAGCGGGAGCGACAGATACGCAGTATTTT. It is translated as CASCLLAGATDTQYF. Looking up the rest from reference TRBV18 and TRBJ2-3 gives the full variable domain: NAGVMQNPRHLVRRRGQEARLRCSPMKGHSHVYWYRQLPEEGLKFMVYLQKENIIDESGMPKERFSAEFPKEGPSILRIQQVVRGDSAAYFCASCLLAGATDTQYFGPGTRLTVL.

The chain links TRBV7-2 to TRBJ2-5, with D unresolved. The ends were cut back, 5 bases at V and 1 base at J, with 14 bases in the middle. This CDR3 has 15 amino acids. Germline CDR1 is SGHTA and CDR2 is FQGNSA. The CDR3 coding sequence is TGTGCCAGCAGCCCATCAGTCATTGTCCAAGAGACCCAGTACTTC. The encoded protein is CASSPSVIVQETQYF. Based on the CDR3 plus reference TRBV7-2 and TRBJ2-5, the full variable domain is GAGVSQSPSNKVTEKGKDVELRCDPISGHTALYWYRQSLGQGLEFLIYFQGNSAPDKSGLPSDRFSAERTGGSVSTLTIQRTQQEDSAVYLCASSPSVIVQETQYFGPGTRLLVL.

The rearrangement uses TRBV5-6 and TRBJ2-1, with D possibly TRBD2 on 5 matching bases. The V end lost 1 base, the J end lost 1 base, and 9 bases lay between the germline ends. This CDR3 contains 15 residues. Germline V lookup: CDR1 SGHDT, CDR2 YYEEEE. CDR3: CASSLWGVSYNEQFF. CDR3 nucleotide sequence: TGTGCCAGCAGCTTGTGGGGAGTTTCCTACAATGAGCAGTTCTTC.

Comment on this clone: One junction end disagrees with the germline gene, perhaps due to a read error. The chain employs TRBV11-2 and TRBJ2-7, with 7 bases that match TRBD1. Germline CDR1 and CDR2: SGHAT and FQNNGV. The CDR3 totals 12 residues. CDR3 amino acids: CASTLQGIEQYF. CDR3 coding DNA: TGTGCCAGCACCTTACAGGGGATTGAGCAGTACTTC.

The rearrangement links TRBV5-1 to TRBJ2-1; 9 bases align to TRBD2. The CDR3 contains 15 residues. V lost 7 bases and J lost 0; bases outside the gene matches: 5. In germline, CDR1 is SGHRS, CDR2 YFSETQ. The CDR3 DNA is TGCGCCAGCGCGACTAGCGGCAGCTCCTACAATGAGCAGTTCTTC. Translated, it gives CASATSGSSYNEQFF.

The V call is TRBV6-6, the J call TRBJ2-7, with 7 bases fitting TRBD1. CDR1 and CDR2 from the germline V gene are MNHNY and SVGAGI (reference sequence). With 6 bases clipped from V and 6 bases from J, the junction kept 14 bases outside the gene matches. The CDR3 extends over 15 amino acids. The chain's CDR3 is CASRHQTGNGSEQYF. Here the CDR3 DNA reads TGTGCCAGCAGACATCAGACAGGGAATGGCTCCGAGCAGTACTTC.

The table lists this clone with a count of one. J is TRBJ1-4 and V is TRBV6-5, with D unresolved. This CDR3 has 13 residues. V was pared by 5 bases and J by 11 bases, with 15 bases between. Germline V gene lookup returns CDR1 MNHEY and CDR2 SVGAGI. CDR3 sequence: CASSRGPAGKLFF. CDR3 DNA sequence: TGTGCCAGCAGTCGAGGTCCCGCGGGGAAACTGTTTTTT.

CDR3 in amino acids: CASSLTKRESHNEQFF. CDR3 in DNA: TGTGCCAGCAGCTTAACTAAGCGGGAGTCCCACAATGAGCAGTTCTTC. This chain uses TRBV7-9 with TRBJ2-1, with TRBD2 matching 8 bases. Germline CDR1 SEHNR, CDR2 FQNEAQ (reference sequence). Trimming cost V 2 bases and J 5 bases; bases outside gene matches: 8. This CDR3 is built from 16 residues.

This chain joins TRBV27 and TRBJ1-1, with D tentatively TRBD1 (6 bases). The germline CDR1 and CDR2 sequences are MNHEY and SMNVEV (reference sequence). CDR3 length equals 13 residues. The ends were cut back, 6 bases at V and 5 bases at J, with 13 bases in the middle. This CDR3 is CASRTPQGTEAFF. The DNA for the CDR3 is TGTGCCAGCAGGACACCCCAGGGGACTGAAGCTTTCTTT.

The CDR3 DNA reads TGTGCCAGCCGACATAATCGACTGCAAAACACCATATATTTT. Translating gives CASRHNRLQNTIYF. The V gene is TRBV28, the J gene TRBJ1-3; D uncertain. The germline gives CDR1 MDHEN, CDR2 SYDVKM. The V and J ends lost 8 bases and 6 bases respectively, with 17 bases between them. The CDR3 has 14 amino acids.

This sequence joins TRBV27 and TRBJ2-4; D is unresolved. Germline V gene lookup returns CDR1 MNHEY and CDR2 SMNVEV (reference sequence). The germline V and J ends were trimmed by 2 bases and 7 bases, with 9 bases remaining between them. This CDR3 is built from 13 residues. The CDR3 protein is CASSLRVGNIQYF. CDR3 bases: TGTGCCAGCAGTTTACGAGTAGGGAACATTCAGTACTTC.

V gene TRBV6-1 combines with J gene TRBJ1-3, with D possibly TRBD1 on 6 matching bases. Trimming removed 7 bases at V and 2 bases at J, with 12 bases between. The CDR3 sequence is 14 residues long. The germline CDR1 and CDR2 sequences are MNHNS and SASEGT. Here the CDR3 DNA reads TGTGCCAGCATCAGGGGTGAGACTGGAAACACCATATATTTT. Protein sequence: CASIRGETGNTIYF.

The CDR3 DNA is TGTGCCAGCAGCTCTGACTTGGGACTAGCGGGAGGCAATGAGCAGTTCTTC. It specifies CASSSDLGLAGGNEQFF. The V and J genes are TRBV5-6 and TRBJ2-1; 15 positions match TRBD2. The CDR3 sequence is 17 residues long. Germline V CDR1 and CDR2: SGHDT, YYEEEE. With V trimmed by 3 bases and J by 6 bases, 7 bases remained unmatched.

This clone was detected only once. J is TRBJ2-2 and V is TRBV7-2, with D unclear. V lost 5 bases, J lost 3 bases, and 13 bases lay in between. This CDR3 comprises 15 residues. Per germline, CDR1 SGHTA and CDR2 FQGNSA. CDR3 region: CASSRGDMYTGELFF. The CDR3 DNA sequence: TGTGCCAGCAGCCGAGGAGATATGTACACCGGGGAGCTGTTTTTT.

The chain links TRBV18 to TRBJ2-5; TRBD1 aligns across 10 bases. CDR1 KGHSH and CDR2 LQKENI come from the germline V gene. The ends lost 5 bases at V and 3 bases at J; junction bases unmatched: 9. This CDR3 contains 16 residues. The CDR3 DNA reads TGTGCCAGCTCATCCCTCGGGACAGGGGCGGAAGAGACCCAGTACTTC. It codes for CASSSLGTGAEETQYF.

The gene calls are TRBV4-1 and TRBJ1-4; D is perhaps TRBD1 (6 bases). Germline-derived CDR1 and CDR2 are MGHRA and YSYEKL. The CDR3 spans 16 residues. V lost 0 bases, J lost 3 bases, and 11 bases lay in between. CDR3 loop: CASSQDPRGSNEKLFF. CDR3 DNA: TGCGCCAGCAGCCAAGATCCCAGGGGCTCTAATGAAAAACTGTTTTTT.

This chain joins TRBV5-6 and TRBJ1-5; weak D call: TRBD1 (5 bases). The length of the CDR3 is 15 residues. Germline CDR1 is SGHDT and CDR2 is YYEEEE. Trimming stripped 2 bases from V and 9 bases from J, with 18 bases between. The DNA of the CDR3 is TGTGCCAGCAGCTTAACCGGGGGTATCAAAGGGCCCCAGCATTTT. Its protein product is CASSLTGGIKGPQHF.

A note on this clone: Different DNA sequences within this sample yield the same CDR3. The chain carries TRBV5-1 and TRBJ2-5; 13 bases fit TRBD2. CDR1 and CDR2 (germline): SGHRS, YFSETQ. With V trimmed by 0 bases and J by 2 bases, 1 base remained unmatched. This CDR3 comprises 16 residues. The CDR3 bases are TGCGCCAGCAGCTTGGGGGGACTAGCGGGACAAGAGACCCAGTACTTC. Protein: CASSLGGLAGQETQYF.

This clone was detected only once. J is TRBJ2-1 and V is TRBV15; D is uncertain. Per germline, CDR1 LNHNV and CDR2 YYDKDF (reference sequence). V was shortened by 8 bases and J by 0 bases, with 11 bases between the two germline ends. The CDR3 consists of 14 residues. CDR3 DNA: TGTGCCACCTCCAAGGCGGTCTCCTACAATGAGCAGTTCTTC. Its translation: CATSKAVSYNEQFF.

In its sample, this clone was seen a few times. The V call is TRBV10-3, the J call TRBJ1-5; D gene uncertain. Trimming removed 5 bases at V and 0 bases at J, with 8 bases between. CDR1 is ENHRY and CDR2 is SYGVKD in the germline V gene. This CDR3 has 14 residues. The chain's CDR3 is CAISSDGSNQPQHF. CDR3 coding DNA: TGTGCCATCAGTTCCGACGGTAGCAATCAGCCCCAGCATTTT.

The gene calls are TRBV6-5 and TRBJ2-7; 8 positions match TRBD2. The J segment lost 6 bases and the V segment lost 0 bases, leaving 7 bases of the junction unmatched. Germline assignment: CDR1 MNHEY and CDR2 SVGAGI. This CDR3 is 15 amino acids long. As DNA, the CDR3 is TGTGCCAGCAGTTACTCCGGAAGCGGGAGTTTCGAGCAGTACTTC. Translated, it gives CASSYSGSGSFEQYF.

This chain connects TRBV5-1 to TRBJ2-5, with 7 nucleotides matching TRBD2. Germline CDR1 SGHRS, CDR2 YFSETQ. The ends lost 4 bases at V and 3 bases at J; junction bases unmatched: 9. The CDR3 consists of 15 residues. The CDR3: CASSGSGATEETQYF. As DNA, the CDR3 is TGCGCCAGCAGCGGAAGCGGGGCCACCGAAGAGACCCAGTACTTC.

In the case of this clone: Distinct nucleotide sequences in the sample also encode this CDR3. The genes are TRBV5-1 and TRBJ2-3, with D perhaps TRBD2 (6 bases). The ends were cut back, 4 bases at V and 0 bases at J, with 12 bases in the middle. Germline assignment: CDR1 SGHRS and CDR2 YFSETQ. CDR3 length equals 15 residues. The chain's CDR3 is CASSPVAGSTDTQYF. The CDR3, as DNA: TGCGCCAGCAGCCCCGTTGCGGGGAGCACAGATACGCAGTATTTT.

The rearrangement links TRBV21-1 to TRBJ2-5; the table's D call, TRBD1, has no DNA check behind it. TRBV21-1 is listed as a pseudogene. The CDR3 sequence is 17 residues long. CDR3 in amino acids: CASSKVPETGGAETQYF. In DNA form, the CDR3 reads TGTGCCAGCAGCAAGGTCCCGGAGACAGGGGGCGCGGAGACCCAGTACTTC.

The rearrangement joins TRBV10-3 to TRBJ1-2; 9 positions match TRBD1. Germline V gene sequence: CDR1 ENHRY, CDR2 SYGVKD. This CDR3 has 14 amino acids. V shed 6 bases and J 4 bases; nucleotides not matched to a gene: 6. In DNA form, the CDR3 reads TGTGCCATCAGAGGACAGGGGCCGCGCTATGGCTACACCTTC. It encodes CAIRGQGPRYGYTF.

The genes are TRBV7-2 and TRBJ2-6; 8 positions match TRBD2. J gave up 0 bases and V 5 bases, and 3 bases lay outside the gene matches. The CDR3 contains 16 residues. Germline-derived CDR1 and CDR2 are SGHTA and FQGNSA. The CDR3 DNA follows: TGTGCCAGCAGCACCAGCGGGGGCTCTGGGGCCAACGTCCTGACTTTC. This codes for CASSTSGGSGANVLTF.

This chain joins TRBV18 and TRBJ1-5; 8 bases align to TRBD1. The CDR3 is 14 residues long. Germline-derived CDR1 and CDR2 are KGHSH and LQKENI. With V trimmed by 3 bases and J by 7 bases, 5 bases remained unmatched. CDR3 protein: CASSPIQGDQPQHF. The CDR3, as DNA: TGTGCCAGCTCACCTATACAGGGGGACCAGCCCCAGCATTTT.